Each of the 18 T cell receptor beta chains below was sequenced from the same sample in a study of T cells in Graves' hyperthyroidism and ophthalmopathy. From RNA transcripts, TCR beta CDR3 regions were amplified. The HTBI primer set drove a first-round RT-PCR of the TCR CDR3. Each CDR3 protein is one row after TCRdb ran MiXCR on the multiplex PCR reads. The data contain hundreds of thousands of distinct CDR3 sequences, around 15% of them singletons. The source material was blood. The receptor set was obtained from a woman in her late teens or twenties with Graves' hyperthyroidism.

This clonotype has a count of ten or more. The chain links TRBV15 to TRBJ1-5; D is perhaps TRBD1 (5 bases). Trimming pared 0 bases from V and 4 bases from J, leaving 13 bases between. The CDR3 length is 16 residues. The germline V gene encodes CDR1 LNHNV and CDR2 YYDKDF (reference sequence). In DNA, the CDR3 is TGTGCCACCAGCAGAGAGGTAGGGGCCACAAATCAGCCCCAGCATTTT. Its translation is CATSREVGATNQPQHF.

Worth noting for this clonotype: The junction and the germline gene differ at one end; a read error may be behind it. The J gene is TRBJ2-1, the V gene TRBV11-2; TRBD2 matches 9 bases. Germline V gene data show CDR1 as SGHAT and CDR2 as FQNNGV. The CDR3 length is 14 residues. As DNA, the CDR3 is TGTGCCAGCAGCAGAACTAGCGGGTCTAATGAGCGGTTCTTC. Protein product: CASSRTSGSNERFF. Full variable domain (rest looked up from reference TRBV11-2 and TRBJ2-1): EAGVAQSPRYKIIEKRQSVAFWCNPISGHATLYWYQQILGQGPKLLIQFQNNGVVDDSQLPKDRFSAERLKGVDSTLKIQPAKLEDSAVYLCASSRTSGSNERFFGPGTRLTVL.

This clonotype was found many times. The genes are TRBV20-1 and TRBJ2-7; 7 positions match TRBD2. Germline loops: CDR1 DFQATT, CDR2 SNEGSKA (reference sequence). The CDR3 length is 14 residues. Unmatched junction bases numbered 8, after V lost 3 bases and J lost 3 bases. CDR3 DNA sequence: TGCAGTGCTAGGAGGGCTAGCGGCATCTACGAGCAGTACTTC. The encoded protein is CSARRASGIYEQYF.

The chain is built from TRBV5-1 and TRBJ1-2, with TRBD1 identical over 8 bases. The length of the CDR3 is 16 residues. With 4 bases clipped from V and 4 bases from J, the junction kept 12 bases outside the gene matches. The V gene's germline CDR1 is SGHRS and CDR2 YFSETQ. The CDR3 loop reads CASSGATGELSYGYTF. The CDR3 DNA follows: TGCGCCAGCAGCGGCGCGACAGGGGAACTAAGCTATGGCTACACCTTC.

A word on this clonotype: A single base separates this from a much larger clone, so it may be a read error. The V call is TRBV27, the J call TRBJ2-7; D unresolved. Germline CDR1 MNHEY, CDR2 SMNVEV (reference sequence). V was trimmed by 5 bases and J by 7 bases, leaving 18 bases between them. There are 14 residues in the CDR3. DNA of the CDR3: TGTGCCAGCAGTCCTACGATCTCCTACAATGAGCAGTACTTC. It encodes CASSPTISYNEQYF.

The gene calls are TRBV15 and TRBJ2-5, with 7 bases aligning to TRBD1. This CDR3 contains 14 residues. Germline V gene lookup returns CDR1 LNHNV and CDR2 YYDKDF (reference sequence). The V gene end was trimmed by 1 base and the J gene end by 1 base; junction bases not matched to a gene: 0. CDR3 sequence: CATSRGDSQETQYF. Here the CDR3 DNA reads TGTGCCACCAGCAGAGGGGACAGCCAAGAGACCCAGTACTTC.

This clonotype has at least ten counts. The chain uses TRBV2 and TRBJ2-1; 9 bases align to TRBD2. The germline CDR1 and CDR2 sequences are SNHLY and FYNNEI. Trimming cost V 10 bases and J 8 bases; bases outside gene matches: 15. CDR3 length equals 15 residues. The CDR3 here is CATRHLIAGADEQFF. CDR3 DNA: TGTGCCACCCGCCACCTTATAGCGGGAGCGGATGAGCAGTTCTTC.

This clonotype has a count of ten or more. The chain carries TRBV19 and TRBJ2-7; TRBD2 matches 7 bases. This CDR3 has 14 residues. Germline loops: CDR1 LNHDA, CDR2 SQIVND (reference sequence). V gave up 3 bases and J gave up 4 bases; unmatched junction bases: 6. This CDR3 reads CASSMASGSYEQYF. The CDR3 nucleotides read TGTGCCAGTAGTATGGCTAGCGGATCTTACGAGCAGTACTTC.

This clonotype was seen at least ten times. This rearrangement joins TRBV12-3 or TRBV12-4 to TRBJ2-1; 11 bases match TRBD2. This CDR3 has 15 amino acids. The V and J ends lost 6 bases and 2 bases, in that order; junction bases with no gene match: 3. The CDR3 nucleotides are TGTGCCAGCAGAACGGGACTAGCGGCCTACAATGAGCAGTTCTTC. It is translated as CASRTGLAAYNEQFF.

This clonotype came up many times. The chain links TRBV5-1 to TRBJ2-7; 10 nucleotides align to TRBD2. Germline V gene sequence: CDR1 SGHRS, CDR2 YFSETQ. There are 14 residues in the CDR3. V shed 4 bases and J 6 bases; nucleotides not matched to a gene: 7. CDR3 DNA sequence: TGCGCCAGCAGCCGATTAGCGGGAGGTCCCGAGCAGTACTTC. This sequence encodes CASSRLAGGPEQYF.

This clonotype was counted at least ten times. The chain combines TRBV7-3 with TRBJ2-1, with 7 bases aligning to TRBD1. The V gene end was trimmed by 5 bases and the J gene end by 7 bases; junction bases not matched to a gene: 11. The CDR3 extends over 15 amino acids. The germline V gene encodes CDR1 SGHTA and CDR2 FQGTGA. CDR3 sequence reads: CASSPPEGALNEQFF. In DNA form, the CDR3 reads TGTGCCAGCAGCCCCCCCGAGGGGGCTTTGAATGAGCAGTTCTTC.

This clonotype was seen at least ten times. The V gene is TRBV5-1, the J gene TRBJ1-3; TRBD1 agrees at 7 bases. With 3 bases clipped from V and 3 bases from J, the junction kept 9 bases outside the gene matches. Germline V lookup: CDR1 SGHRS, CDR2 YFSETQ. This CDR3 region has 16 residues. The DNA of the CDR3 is TGCGCCAGCAGCTCACTGGGACAGACTGGTGGAAACACCATATATTTT. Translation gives CASSSLGQTGGNTIYF.

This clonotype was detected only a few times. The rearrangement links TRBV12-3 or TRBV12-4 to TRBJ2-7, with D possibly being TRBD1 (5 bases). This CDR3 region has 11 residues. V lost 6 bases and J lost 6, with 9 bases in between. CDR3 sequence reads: CASRIGAEQYF. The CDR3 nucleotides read TGTGCCAGCAGAATAGGGGCCGAGCAGTACTTC.

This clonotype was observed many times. Here the CDR3 reads CSAVALGLGETQYF. CDR3 in DNA: TGCAGTGCTGTAGCTTTGGGGCTAGGGGAGACCCAGTACTTC. The rearrangement uses TRBV20-1 and TRBJ2-5, with TRBD1 as a possible D gene (5 bases). Germline V CDR1 and CDR2: DFQATT, SNEGSKA (reference sequence). The CDR3 is made up of 14 amino acids. V lost 5 bases to trimming and J lost 5 bases, with 18 bases between them.

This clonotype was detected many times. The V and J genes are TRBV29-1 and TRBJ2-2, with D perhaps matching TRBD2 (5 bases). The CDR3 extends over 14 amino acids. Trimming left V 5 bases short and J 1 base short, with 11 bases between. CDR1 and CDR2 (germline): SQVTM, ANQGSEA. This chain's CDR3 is CSVTKLENTGELFF. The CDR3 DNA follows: TGCAGCGTTACCAAACTAGAGAACACCGGGGAGCTGTTTTTT.

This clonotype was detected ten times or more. Here the CDR3 DNA reads TGTGCCAGCAGTTCTCCCCCGGACGTCCGTACCTCCTACGAGCAGTACTTC. Its translation: CASSSPPDVRTSYEQYF. V is TRBV28 and J is TRBJ2-7, with D uncertain. Per the germline V gene, CDR1 is MDHEN and CDR2 is SYDVKM. Deletions cut 4 bases from V and 0 bases from J, with 19 bases between. CDR3 length: 17 residues.

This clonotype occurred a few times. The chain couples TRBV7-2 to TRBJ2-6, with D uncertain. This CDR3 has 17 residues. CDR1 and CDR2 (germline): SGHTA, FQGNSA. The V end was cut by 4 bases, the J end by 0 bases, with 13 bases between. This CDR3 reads CASSSRQTSSGANVLTF. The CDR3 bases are TGTGCCAGCAGCTCTAGGCAAACCTCCTCTGGGGCCAACGTCCTGACTTTC.

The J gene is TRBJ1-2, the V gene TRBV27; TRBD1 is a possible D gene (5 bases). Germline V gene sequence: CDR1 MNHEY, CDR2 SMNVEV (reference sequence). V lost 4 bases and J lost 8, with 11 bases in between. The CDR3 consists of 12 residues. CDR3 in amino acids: CASSSHRDGYTF. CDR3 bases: TGTGCCAGCAGTTCGCACCGGGACGGCTACACCTTC.